The 15 T cell receptor beta chains below were found in one sample sequenced in a study of shared clonotypes between healthy human individuals. Clones were sequenced by immunoSEQ multiplex PCR, and TCRdb holds only the in-frame ones, with some missing. The profile shows fewer than 400,000 clones, 74% of them singletons. Sequenced input: memory CD4+ T cells sorted from blood. Sample subset: CD45RA-negative fraction. Receptor source: a man aged 30-40 years in good health.

The V call is TRBV7-8, the J call TRBJ2-3, with a possible D match to TRBD1 (6 bases). V shed 5 bases and J shed 4 bases, with 16 bases lying between them. The germline CDR1 and CDR2 sequences are SGHVS and FQNEAQ. This CDR3 is built from 15 residues. DNA of the CDR3: TGTGCCAGCAGCATCAACCCCTCAGGGGCAGATACGCAGTATTTT. The encoded protein is CASSINPSGADTQYF.

The chain carries TRBV28 and TRBJ2-4, with D possibly called TRBD1 or TRBD2 (6 bases each). The CDR3 is 14 amino acids. V was cut by 8 bases and J by 4 bases, with 15 bases left in between. Germline CDR1 MDHEN, CDR2 SYDVKM. This CDR3 reads CASAWGALKNIQYF. In nucleotides, the CDR3 is TGTGCCAGCGCTTGGGGGGCGCTTAAAAACATTCAGTACTTC. Supplemented by reference TRBV28 and TRBJ2-4, the full variable domain reads DVKVTQSSRYLVKRTGEKVFLECVQDMDHENMFWYRQDPGLGLRLIYFSYDVKMKEKGDIPEGYSVSREKKERFSLILESASTNQTSMYLCASAWGALKNIQYFGAGTRLSVL.

The chain recombines TRBV2 with TRBJ2-6; unclear D gene. The ends were cut back, 5 bases at V and 0 bases at J, with 5 bases in the middle. CDR1 SNHLY and CDR2 FYNNEI come from the germline V gene. This CDR3 region has 14 residues. CDR3 residues: CASSLNSGANVLTF. The CDR3 DNA follows: TGTGCCAGCAGTTTAAACTCTGGGGCCAACGTCCTGACTTTC.

The chain recombines TRBV27 with TRBJ2-3, with TRBD2 matching 8 bases. The CDR3 is made up of 15 amino acids. In germline, CDR1 is MNHEY, CDR2 SMNVEV (reference sequence). With V trimmed by 2 bases and J by 1 base, 2 bases remained unmatched. This CDR3 reads CASSLTSGGTDTQYF. In DNA form, the CDR3 reads TGTGCCAGCAGTTTAACTAGCGGAGGCACAGATACGCAGTATTTT.

The chain uses TRBV7-6 and TRBJ2-3; the match to TRBD2 covers 8 bases. Trimming at V came to 5 bases and at J to 3 bases, leaving 10 bases not matched to a gene. The CDR3 extends over 16 amino acids. Germline V gives CDR1 SGHVS, CDR2 FNYEAQ. CDR3 coding DNA: TGTGCCAGCAGCCAAACCGGGACTAGATGGACAGATACGCAGTATTTT. Translating it yields CASSQTGTRWTDTQYF.

This clone has ten or more counts. The CDR3 DNA is TGTGCCAGCAGCTTCAGCGCGGGCCCGCTGGAGACCCAGTACTTC. Its translation is CASSFSAGPLETQYF. The rearrangement joins TRBV7-3 to TRBJ2-5; maybe TRBD2 (5 bases). The CDR3 covers 15 residues. From germline, CDR1 is SGHTA and CDR2 FQGTGA. V lost 3 bases and J lost 5, with 16 bases in between.

The chain uses TRBV4-1 and TRBJ2-7; 8 nucleotides agree with TRBD2. After removal of 0 bases from V and 10 bases from J, the junction contained 8 bases not matched to a gene. Per germline, CDR1 MGHRA and CDR2 YSYEKL. The length of the CDR3 is 14 residues. CDR3: CASSQELAGISQYF. DNA of the CDR3: TGCGCCAGCAGCCAAGAATTAGCGGGGATATCTCAGTACTTC.

This clone turned up a few times. The chain is built from TRBV28 and TRBJ2-1; 8 bases align to TRBD2. Germline values: CDR1 MDHEN, CDR2 SYDVKM. CDR3 size: 14 residues. V trimming: 7 bases; J trimming: 7 bases; junction bases outside the gene matches: 9. The CDR3 DNA sequence: TGTGCCAGCACCAAGGCGGGGGGCCAGAATGAGCAGTTCTTC. It specifies CASTKAGGQNEQFF. The full variable domain, with the rest looked up from reference TRBV28 and TRBJ2-1, is DVKVTQSSRYLVKRTGEKVFLECVQDMDHENMFWYRQDPGLGLRLIYFSYDVKMKEKGDIPEGYSVSREKKERFSLILESASTNQTSMYLCASTKAGGQNEQFFGPGTRLTVL.

V gene TRBV6-1 combines with J gene TRBJ2-5; TRBD2 aligns across 9 bases. The CDR3 contains 15 residues. The germline gives CDR1 MNHNS, CDR2 SASEGT. Losses at the gene ends were 6 bases for V and 3 bases for J; bases not matched to a gene: 8. The CDR3 protein is CASRNYGLAKETQYF. CDR3 nucleotides: TGTGCCAGCAGGAATTACGGACTAGCGAAAGAGACCCAGTACTTC.

V gene TRBV29-1 combines with J gene TRBJ2-5, with D perhaps TRBD2 (6 bases). Germline loops: CDR1 SQVTM, CDR2 ANQGSEA. Trimming cost V 6 bases and J 5 bases, with 13 bases left between them. The CDR3 loop spans 12 amino acids. The CDR3 loop is CSVEEGEETQYF. DNA of the CDR3: TGCAGCGTCGAGGAGGGCGAGGAGACCCAGTACTTC. Full variable domain (outside the CDR3, taken from reference TRBV29-1 and TRBJ2-5): SAVISQKPSRDICQRGTSLTIQCQVDSQVTMMFWYRQQPGQSLTLIATANQGSEATYESGFVIDKFPISRPNLTFSTLTVSNMSPEDSSIYLCSVEEGEETQYFGPGTRLLVL.

J is TRBJ1-2 and V is TRBV14, with no clear D. V lost 0 bases to trimming and J lost 1 base, with 12 bases between them. The CDR3 length is 16 residues. Germline CDR1 SGHDN, CDR2 FVKESK. In DNA form, the CDR3 reads TGTGCCAGCAGCCAAGATCTAGGCCGATTTAACTATGGCTACACCTTC. As protein: CASSQDLGRFNYGYTF.

The sample holds a few counts of this clone. The chain recombines TRBV7-2 with TRBJ2-7; 14 bases are a match to TRBD2. The V and J ends lost 6 bases and 2 bases, in that order; junction bases with no gene match: 3. The CDR3 loop spans 15 amino acids. The germline CDR1 and CDR2 sequences are SGHTA and FQGNSA. The CDR3 DNA is TGTGCCAGCAGGAAGGGACTAGCGGGAGCCTACGAGCAGTACTTC. This sequence encodes CASRKGLAGAYEQYF. The complete variable domain, with remaining parts taken from reference TRBV7-2 and TRBJ2-7, reads GAGVSQSPSNKVTEKGKDVELRCDPISGHTALYWYRQSLGQGLEFLIYFQGNSAPDKSGLPSDRFSAERTGGSVSTLTIQRTQQEDSAVYLCASRKGLAGAYEQYFGPGTRLTVT.

The gene calls are TRBV11-2 and TRBJ2-5; D is unresolved. With 2 bases removed from V and 4 bases from J, the gap between germline ends came to 11 bases. The CDR3 runs to 14 residues. Germline CDR1 reads SGHAT; CDR2 reads FQNNGV. The CDR3 spells CASSLFVRRETQYF. The CDR3 DNA follows: TGTGCCAGCAGCTTATTCGTGCGGAGAGAGACCCAGTACTTC.

This clone appeared a single time. The chain is built from TRBV7-2 and TRBJ2-7, with TRBD2 identical over 7 bases. Germline loops: CDR1 SGHTA, CDR2 FQGNSA. The CDR3 runs to 15 residues. Losses at the gene ends were 1 base for V and 2 bases for J; bases not matched to a gene: 5. CDR3 sequence reads: CASSLEGLAAYEQYF. The CDR3, as DNA: TGTGCCAGCAGCTTAGAAGGGCTAGCGGCCTACGAGCAGTACTTC.

This clone was observed a handful of times. This sequence joins TRBV7-8 and TRBJ1-5; D is perhaps TRBD1 (5 bases). The CDR3 is made up of 17 amino acids. V lost 5 bases to trimming and J lost 2 bases, with 19 bases between them. Per the germline V gene, CDR1 is SGHVS and CDR2 is FQNEAQ. CDR3 DNA: TGTGCCAGCAGCCCTAGCCCCACCAGGGAGGGCAATCAGCCCCAGCATTTT. This sequence encodes CASSPSPTREGNQPQHF.